What follows are 30 T cell receptor beta chains derived from one specimen sequenced in a study of cytomegalovirus exposure and HLA in healthy donors. A multiplex PCR was run with 60 Vbeta primers and 13 Jbeta primers. Sequencing used immunoSEQ multiplex PCR; TCRdb keeps in-frame clones, though not all of them. Its table records roughly 140,000 clones. Sample: PBMCs. The origin of the receptors is a man aged 40-49 years in good health and CMV-seronegative.

This chain joins TRBV7-9 and TRBJ2-3; 9 bases are shared with TRBD1. V shed 5 bases, J shed 4 bases, and the junction held 4 bases outside the gene matches. The CDR3 sequence is 14 residues long. The germline V gene encodes CDR1 SEHNR and CDR2 FQNEAQ (reference sequence). The CDR3 DNA is TGTGCCAGCAGCCGCACAGGGGGCGCAGATACGCAGTATTTT. This translates into CASSRTGGADTQYF.

J is TRBJ1-2 and V is TRBV27; 11 bases line up with TRBD1. The V gene's germline CDR1 is MNHEY and CDR2 SMNVEV (reference sequence). This CDR3 has 15 residues. Trimming at V came to 5 bases and at J to 5 bases, leaving 7 bases not matched to a gene. This CDR3 is CASSPRTGGVYGYTF. The CDR3 coding sequence is TGTGCCAGCAGTCCCAGGACAGGGGGCGTATATGGCTACACCTTC.

The chain has TRBV9 and TRBJ1-4, with D unclear. Between the trimmed V and J ends, which lost 2 bases and 8 bases, there was a span of 19 bases. The CDR3 totals 16 residues. Germline assignment: CDR1 SGDLS and CDR2 YYNGEE. This CDR3 reads CASSVRLGMAGEKLFF. The DNA for the CDR3 is TGTGCCAGCAGCGTCAGGCTGGGTATGGCAGGAGAAAAACTGTTTTTT.

The J gene is TRBJ2-7, the V gene TRBV6-1; 10 nucleotides line up with TRBD2. CDR3 length: 15 amino acids. V lost 1 base, J lost 1 base, and 1 base stayed unmatched. Germline-derived CDR1 and CDR2 are MNHNS and SASEGT. This CDR3 reads CASSEETSGSYEQYF. The CDR3 coding sequence is TGTGCCAGCAGTGAAGAGACTAGCGGGTCCTACGAGCAGTACTTC.

This chain connects TRBV6-1 to TRBJ1-5; 8 bases agree with TRBD1. Germline-derived CDR1 and CDR2 are MNHNS and SASEGT. This CDR3 is built from 16 residues. Losses at the gene ends were 0 bases for V and 6 bases for J; bases not matched to a gene: 7. The chain's CDR3 is CASSEALQGAGQPQHF. In DNA form, the CDR3 reads TGTGCCAGCAGTGAAGCGCTTCAGGGGGCTGGTCAGCCCCAGCATTTT.

The rearrangement joins TRBV5-8 to TRBJ1-1; tentatively, D is TRBD1 (6 bases). This CDR3 contains 17 residues. CDR1 and CDR2 from the germline V gene are SGHTS and YDEGEE. V lost 4 bases and J lost 3, with 22 bases in between. CDR3 bases: TGTGCCAGCAGCACATTCAGGGGACGAGGTGGGGACACTGAAGCTTTCTTT. Translation: CASSTFRGRGGDTEAFF.

V usage is TRBV18 and J usage is TRBJ1-5, with 12 bases matching TRBD1. Per germline, CDR1 KGHSH and CDR2 LQKENI. The CDR3 extends over 16 amino acids. V lost 0 bases to trimming and J lost 7 bases; unmatched junction nucleotides: 4. The CDR3 bases are TGTGCCAGCTCACCACCGGGACAGGGGGCAAAACAGCCCCAGCATTTT. This sequence encodes CASSPPGQGAKQPQHF. The whole variable domain, remainder taken from reference TRBV18 and TRBJ1-5, is NAGVMQNPRHLVRRRGQEARLRCSPMKGHSHVYWYRQLPEEGLKFMVYLQKENIIDESGMPKERFSAEFPKEGPSILRIQQVVRGDSAAYFCASSPPGQGAKQPQHFGDGTRLSIL.

The rearrangement joins TRBV6-5 to TRBJ2-3; 8 nucleotides agree with TRBD2. CDR1 MNHEY and CDR2 SVGAGI come from the germline V gene. The trim removed 5 bases at V and 12 bases at J, leaving 7 bases unmatched. The CDR3 consists of 12 residues. The CDR3 reads CASSTLAGPQYF. The DNA of the CDR3 is TGTGCCAGCAGTACATTAGCGGGGCCCCAGTATTTT.

The chain links TRBV7-2 to TRBJ2-5; the D gene is possibly TRBD1 (5 bases). The CDR3 has 13 residues. Germline CDR1 and CDR2: SGHTA and FQGNSA. V was cut by 7 bases and J by 5 bases, with 14 bases left in between. This chain's CDR3 is CASTKGRLETQYF. In DNA form, the CDR3 reads TGTGCCAGCACCAAGGGGCGCCTTGAGACCCAGTACTTC.

Concerning this clone: One junction end disagrees with the germline gene, perhaps due to a read error. The rearrangement links TRBV20-1 to TRBJ2-3; D is uncertain. Germline-derived CDR1 and CDR2 are DFQATT and SNEGSKA (reference sequence). The CDR3 is made up of 11 amino acids. The CDR3 spells CSARDANTRYF. In nucleotides, the CDR3 is TGCAGTGCTAGAGACGCTAATACGCGGTATTTT.

This sequence joins TRBV6-1 and TRBJ2-7; TRBD1 aligns across 8 bases. The germline V gene has CDR1 MNHNS and CDR2 SASEGT. V gave up 0 bases and J gave up 3 bases; unmatched junction bases: 4. This CDR3 is built from 15 residues. The CDR3 region has the DNA TGTGCCAGCAGTGAAGCCCCCGACAGGGGCTACGAGCAGTACTTC. Translation: CASSEAPDRGYEQYF.

The rearrangement uses TRBV7-3 and TRBJ2-3; possibly TRBD2 for D (5 bases). The CDR3 covers 14 residues. Germline V gene lookup returns CDR1 SGHTA and CDR2 FQGTGA. The V end was cut by 5 bases, the J end by 8 bases, with 17 bases between. Here the CDR3 reads CASSPGLSPATQYF. The CDR3 DNA reads TGTGCCAGCAGCCCTGGACTGTCCCCGGCTACGCAGTATTTT. Supplemented by reference TRBV7-3 and TRBJ2-3, the full variable domain reads GAGVSQTPSNKVTEKGKYVELRCDPISGHTALYWYRQSLGQGPEFLIYFQGTGAADDSGLPNDRFFAVRPEGSVSTLKIQRTERGDSAVYLCASSPGLSPATQYFGPGTRLTVL.

This chain's CDR3 is CAIPGPSGGNTGELFF. The CDR3 coding sequence is TGTGCCATTCCCGGACCTAGCGGGGGGAACACCGGGGAGCTGTTTTTT. The chain recombines TRBV10-3 with TRBJ2-2; 10 bases fit TRBD2. V lost 9 bases and J lost 1; bases outside the gene matches: 8. Germline V gene data show CDR1 as ENHRY and CDR2 as SYGVKD. CDR3 size: 16 residues.

This sequence joins TRBV2 and TRBJ2-3, with 9 bases identical to TRBD2. Germline V CDR1 and CDR2: SNHLY, FYNNEI. This CDR3 is 14 amino acids long. With 5 bases clipped from V and 3 bases from J, the junction kept 3 bases outside the gene matches. The CDR3 DNA reads as TGTGCCAGCAGTAGACTAGCGGATACAGATACGCAGTATTTT. This gives the protein CASSRLADTDTQYF.

The chain has TRBV7-3 and TRBJ2-1; 10 bases align to TRBD2. Germline loops: CDR1 SGHTA, CDR2 FQGTGA. This CDR3 has 16 residues. Germline trimming cut 2 bases from V and 4 bases from J; bases unmatched to any gene: 5. The CDR3 region is CASSLDTSGAYNEQFF. CDR3 in DNA: TGTGCCAGCAGCTTAGATACTAGCGGGGCGTACAATGAGCAGTTCTTC.

With regard to this clone: The junction departs from the called germline gene at one end, perhaps through a read error. The rearrangement uses TRBV9 and TRBJ2-3; 8 nucleotides align to TRBD1. Looked up from germline, CDR1 is SGDLS and CDR2 is YYNGEE. The CDR3 totals 14 residues. The CDR3 protein is CANSTGGQTDTQYF. The DNA for the CDR3 is TGTGCCAACAGCACAGGGGGTCAAACGGATACGCAGTATTTT.

The rearrangement uses TRBV4-3 and TRBJ2-7, with a possible D match to TRBD1 (5 bases). The V and J ends lost 0 bases and 6 bases respectively, with 9 bases between them. The CDR3 covers 13 residues. CDR1 LGHNA and CDR2 YSLEER come from the germline V gene. CDR3 protein: CASSQDRDGEQYF. The CDR3 DNA is TGCGCCAGCAGCCAAGACAGGGATGGCGAGCAGTACTTC.

The chain carries TRBV10-3 and TRBJ1-5; 11 nucleotides line up with TRBD1. The CDR3 covers 13 residues. Unmatched junction bases numbered 3, after V lost 11 bases and J lost 3 bases. Germline assignment: CDR1 ENHRY and CDR2 SYGVKD. CDR3 nucleotides: TGTGCCTCGGGACAGGGGGACAATCAGCCCCAGCATTTT. This encodes CASGQGDNQPQHF.

The V gene is TRBV7-2, the J gene TRBJ2-7, with 10 bases matching TRBD1. Germline V CDR1 and CDR2: SGHTA, FQGNSA. Trimming cost V 5 bases and J 6 bases; bases outside gene matches: 4. The CDR3 has 13 residues. The chain's CDR3 is CASSPGQGVEQYF. The CDR3 DNA reads TGTGCCAGCAGCCCTGGACAGGGGGTCGAGCAGTACTTC. Using reference TRBV7-2 and TRBJ2-7 for the parts outside the CDR3, the full variable domain is GAGVSQSPSNKVTEKGKDVELRCDPISGHTALYWYRQSLGQGLEFLIYFQGNSAPDKSGLPSDRFSAERTGGSVSTLTIQRTQQEDSAVYLCASSPGQGVEQYFGPGTRLTVT.

The rearrangement joins TRBV7-3 to TRBJ1-2; tentative D call: TRBD1 (6 bases). This CDR3 spans 15 amino acids. Trimming left V 5 bases short and J 5 bases short, with 18 bases between. Looked up from germline, CDR1 is SGHTA and CDR2 is FQGTGA. The CDR3 sequence: CASSQQGGVDYGYTF. The CDR3 DNA reads TGTGCCAGCAGCCAACAGGGAGGGGTAGATTATGGCTACACCTTC.

CDR3 sequence (DNA): TGTGCCAGCAGCTCGCCCAACGGACACCCCACCTACGAGCAGTACTTC. Protein product: CASSSPNGHPTYEQYF. V is TRBV7-2 and J is TRBJ2-7, with a possible D match to TRBD1 (5 bases). V lost 4 bases to trimming and J lost 2 bases, with 18 bases between them. The CDR3 has 16 amino acids. CDR1 is SGHTA, CDR2 FQGNSA, per germline.

The chain uses TRBV7-2 and TRBJ1-6; possible D gene TRBD1, 6 bases. The CDR3 spans 15 residues. V shed 2 bases and J shed 6 bases, with 11 bases lying between them. Germline CDR1 and CDR2: SGHTA and FQGNSA. The CDR3 DNA reads as TGTGCCAGCAGCTTAAGGACAGTCGGTAATTCACCCCTCCACTTT. Translation gives CASSLRTVGNSPLHF.

V and J are TRBV7-2 and TRBJ1-6; no clear D. In germline, CDR1 is SGHTA, CDR2 FQGNSA. V was clipped by 1 base and J by 0 bases, with 7 bases between them. The CDR3 sequence is 16 residues long. CDR3: CASSLEQSSYNSPLHF. In nucleotides, the CDR3 is TGTGCCAGCAGCTTAGAACAAAGCTCCTATAATTCACCCCTCCACTTT. Filled out from reference TRBV7-2 and TRBJ1-6, the complete variable domain reads GAGVSQSPSNKVTEKGKDVELRCDPISGHTALYWYRQSLGQGLEFLIYFQGNSAPDKSGLPSDRFSAERTGGSVSTLTIQRTQQEDSAVYLCASSLEQSSYNSPLHFGNGTRLTVT.

This chain joins TRBV27 and TRBJ1-4, with D perhaps matching TRBD1 (5 bases). V was shortened by 3 bases and J by 0 bases, with 17 bases between the two germline ends. Germline assignment: CDR1 MNHEY and CDR2 SMNVEV (reference sequence). There are 18 residues in the CDR3. Written as DNA, the CDR3 is TGTGCCAGCAGTTTGGGGGGACTTACCCCTGCAACTAATGAAAAACTGTTTTTT. It yields the protein CASSLGGLTPATNEKLFF.

This chain joins TRBV29-1 and TRBJ1-2; TRBD1 agrees at 9 bases. Germline CDR1 SQVTM, CDR2 ANQGSEA. The CDR3 covers 13 residues. The V gene end was trimmed by 3 bases and the J gene end by 6 bases; junction bases not matched to a gene: 5. CDR3 region: CSVEHRGLDGYTF. The CDR3 DNA sequence: TGCAGCGTTGAGCACAGGGGGCTTGATGGCTACACCTTC.

This sequence joins TRBV27 and TRBJ1-6; TRBD1 agrees at 7 bases. Trimming took 4 bases from V and 4 from J; bases not matched to a gene: 1. The CDR3 totals 14 residues. CDR1 MNHEY and CDR2 SMNVEV come from the germline V gene (reference sequence). CDR3 sequence reads: CASSSTGYNSPLHF. For the CDR3, the DNA is TGTGCCAGCAGTTCGACAGGGTATAATTCACCCCTCCACTTT.

The chain employs TRBV2 and TRBJ2-1, with 9 positions matching TRBD1. The CDR3 runs to 14 residues. Germline V lookup: CDR1 SNHLY, CDR2 FYNNEI. Unmatched junction bases numbered 5, after V lost 2 bases and J lost 9 bases. The CDR3 sequence: CASSETGGWSEQFF. For the CDR3, the DNA is TGTGCCAGCAGTGAAACAGGGGGCTGGAGTGAGCAGTTCTTC.

V gene TRBV4-3 combines with J gene TRBJ2-3, with TRBD2 matching over 7 bases. The CDR3 totals 16 residues. After removal of 1 base from V and 0 bases from J, the junction contained 4 bases not matched to a gene. Germline CDR1 and CDR2: LGHNA and YSLEER. The CDR3, as DNA: TGCGCCAGCAGCCAAGGGGAGGGATTTAGCACAGATACGCAGTATTTT. Protein product: CASSQGEGFSTDTQYF.

V usage is TRBV18 and J usage is TRBJ2-7, with D unclear. Trimming removed 3 bases from V and 2 bases from J, with 8 bases in between. Germline assignment: CDR1 KGHSH and CDR2 LQKENI. CDR3 length: 13 amino acids. The CDR3, as DNA: TGTGCCAGCTCACCTTCCAGGACCTACGAGCAGTACTTC. It encodes CASSPSRTYEQYF.

The chain combines TRBV6-6 with TRBJ2-7; the D gene is possibly TRBD2 (6 bases). This CDR3 is built from 14 residues. CDR1 and CDR2 from the germline V gene are MNHNY and SVGAGI (reference sequence). V was cut by 2 bases and J by 5 bases, with 13 bases left in between. The CDR3 DNA sequence: TGTGCCAGCAGTTACGGTAGTTCGGGGGACGAGCAGTACTTC. Protein product: CASSYGSSGDEQYF.